Shown below are 12 T cell receptor beta chains from a single sample sequenced in a study of cytomegalovirus exposure and HLA in healthy donors. PCR involved 60 Vbeta and 13 Jbeta primers. Produced via immunoSEQ multiplex PCR; TCRdb's table is partial and in-frame only. The data show tens of thousands of clones, with around 78% seen just once and under 5% held by the top ten. Sequenced sample: PBMCs. These receptors came from a male donor in good health and CMV-seropositive.

V gene TRBV9 combines with J gene TRBJ2-3; 11 bases agree with TRBD2. J was trimmed by 2 bases and V by 0 bases; bases with no gene match: 5. The CDR3 is 17 amino acids. The germline V gene encodes CDR1 SGDLS and CDR2 YYNGEE. Here the CDR3 reads CASSVDPSGGITDTQYF. In nucleotides, the CDR3 is TGTGCCAGCAGCGTAGACCCTAGCGGGGGGATCACAGATACGCAGTATTTT.

On this clone: No conserved phenylalanine or tryptophan ends this CDR3, so it is likely a read error. V is TRBV5-6 and J is TRBJ1-6; possibly TRBD1 for D (5 bases). V gave up 0 bases and J gave up 7 bases, with 17 bases separating them. The V gene's germline CDR1 is SGHDT and CDR2 YYEEEE. The length of the CDR3 is 17 residues. The CDR3 sequence is CASSLDKGAWVNSPLHV. The CDR3 bases are TGTGCCAGCAGCTTGGATAAAGGGGCCTGGGTAAATTCACCCCTCCACGTT.

The genes are TRBV28 and TRBJ2-1, with 9 bases matching TRBD2. Trimming cost V 3 bases and J 4 bases; bases outside gene matches: 4. Germline V gene data show CDR1 as MDHEN and CDR2 as SYDVKM. The CDR3 loop spans 15 amino acids. CDR3 nucleotide sequence: TGTGCCAGCAGTTTCCCCGCGGGGGGGTACAATGAGCAGTTCTTC. It is translated as CASSFPAGGYNEQFF.

This sequence joins TRBV28 and TRBJ2-5; 9 nucleotides match TRBD2. Looked up from germline, CDR1 is MDHEN and CDR2 is SYDVKM. Trimming cost V 6 bases and J 0 bases; bases outside gene matches: 5. This CDR3 spans 15 amino acids. The CDR3 spells CASSPLAGYQETQYF. In DNA form, the CDR3 reads TGTGCCAGCAGCCCCCTAGCGGGATACCAAGAGACCCAGTACTTC.

V usage is TRBV2 and J usage is TRBJ2-5; 7 bases line up with TRBD2. Germline loops: CDR1 SNHLY, CDR2 FYNNEI. With V trimmed by 0 bases and J by 5 bases, 9 bases remained unmatched. This CDR3 is 16 amino acids long. The CDR3 here is CASSEANLSGFETQYF. The DNA of the CDR3 is TGTGCCAGCAGTGAAGCTAACCTTAGCGGGTTTGAGACCCAGTACTTC.

V gene TRBV30 combines with J gene TRBJ1-5, with D perhaps TRBD1 (5 bases). V lost 5 bases, J lost 6 bases, and 11 bases lay in between. Per germline, CDR1 GTSNPN and CDR2 SVGIG (reference sequence). The CDR3 loop spans 12 amino acids. The CDR3 region has the DNA TGTGCCTGGGGGGCGGGAGGTCAGCCCCAGCATTTT. This gives the protein CAWGAGGQPQHF.

The chain joins TRBV7-9 to TRBJ2-7; D may be TRBD2 (6 bases). The length of the CDR3 is 14 residues. CDR1 is SEHNR, CDR2 FQNEAQ, per germline (reference sequence). V lost 4 bases and J lost 4, with 14 bases in between. The CDR3 spells CASSSGGVSYEQYF. In DNA, the CDR3 is TGTGCCAGCAGCTCGGGCGGGGTATCTTACGAGCAGTACTTC.

The chain recombines TRBV27 with TRBJ2-7; 9 bases map to TRBD2. The germline CDR1 and CDR2 sequences are MNHEY and SMNVEV (reference sequence). The V gene end was trimmed by 3 bases and the J gene end by 4 bases; junction bases not matched to a gene: 7. The CDR3 is 15 amino acids. The CDR3 protein is CASSFRREGGYEQYF. In DNA, the CDR3 is TGTGCCAGCAGTTTCAGGCGGGAGGGCGGGTACGAGCAGTACTTC.

The table lists this clone with a count of one. The chain uses TRBV5-4 and TRBJ1-1, with 8 positions matching TRBD1. The CDR3 loop spans 15 amino acids. The ends lost 4 bases at V and 0 bases at J; junction bases unmatched: 5. The germline CDR1 and CDR2 sequences are SGHNT and YYREEE (reference sequence). CDR3 region: CASSPTGGMNTEAFF. The DNA for the CDR3 is TGTGCCAGCAGCCCCACAGGGGGTATGAACACTGAAGCTTTCTTT.

V gene TRBV5-1 combines with J gene TRBJ1-1; TRBD1 is a possible D gene (5 bases). The CDR3 covers 15 residues. Germline V lookup: CDR1 SGHRS, CDR2 YFSETQ. V was trimmed by 0 bases and J by 0 bases, leaving 9 bases between them. CDR3 in DNA: TGCGCCAGCAGCTTGGACCCAGGGATGAACACTGAAGCTTTCTTT. Its protein is CASSLDPGMNTEAFF.

This chain joins TRBV20-1 and TRBJ2-3, with D unresolved. V was shortened by 8 bases and J by 3 bases, with 3 bases between the two germline ends. CDR3 length: 9 amino acids. Germline lookup yields CDR1 DFQATT and CDR2 SNEGSKA (reference sequence). CDR3 region: CSTTDTQYF. The CDR3 nucleotides are TGCAGTACTACAGATACGCAGTATTTT.

In its sample, this clone was seen once. The gene calls are TRBV19 and TRBJ2-5, with 8 bases aligning to TRBD2. The end of the DNA fits TRBJ2-7 better, so the J call may be wrong. The CDR3 runs 14 residues. Germline-derived CDR1 and CDR2 are LNHDA and SQIVND (reference sequence). CDR3 coding DNA: TGTGCCAGTACCCAGCGGGGGAACCTCGACGAGCAGTACTTC. It is translated as CASTQRGNLDEQYF.